The text below deals with one T cell receptor beta chain. The antigen remains undetermined. This entry belongs to a study of T cell responses to AZD1222 COVID-19 vaccine. Study context: It was second doses at about 4 or about 12 weeks that were pooled. Study-wide points: The sample set comprised mostly white British donors with more females, and clonal diversity was possibly underestimated. Receipt of two AZD1222 doses was followed by a rise in Spike-specific TCR breadth and depth. Vaccine-related CD4 TCRs covered spike, predominating at 160-218 and 743-854.

The CDR3 length is 14 residues. V lost 3 bases to trimming and J lost 5 bases; unmatched junction nucleotides: 6. The V gene's germline CDR1 is DFQATT and CDR2 SNEGSKA (reference sequence). TCRdb's copy holds only in-frame clones and misses some; the assay was immunoSEQ multiplex PCR. The top ten hold 1.5% to 2% of the sample, which has about 160,000 clones, about nine tenths seen once. Material: peripheral blood, obtained on day 0 of AZD1222 vaccination. The TCR originated in an adult in good health. J is TRBJ2-5 and V is TRBV20-1, with TRBD2 identical over 10 bases. CDR3 loop: CSASVLAGAETQYF. DNA for the CDR3: TGCAGTGCTAGTGTTCTAGCGGGGGCGGAGACCCAGTACTTC.